These 30 T cell receptor beta chains were sequenced from one sample in a study of blood T cell repertoires in COVID-19. This table comes from immunoSEQ multiplex PCR, and its TCRdb copy is limited to in-frame clones, with some not included. The sample lists approximately 150,000 clones; around nine tenths were seen once. Sequencing input: peripheral blood. Receptors were obtained from a man aged 50 or older who had recovered from COVID-19.

The gene calls are TRBV16 and TRBJ2-1; no definite D call. V was shortened by 2 bases and J by 5 bases, with 19 bases between the two germline ends. The CDR3 is 17 amino acids. Germline values: CDR1 KGHSY, CDR2 FQNENV. This CDR3 reads CASSQPRVGRIDNEQFF. The CDR3 nucleotides are TGTGCCAGCAGCCAACCGCGCGTGGGCAGGATCGACAATGAGCAGTTCTTC. Full variable domain (remainder filled in from reference TRBV16 and TRBJ2-1): GEEVAQTPKHLVRGEGQKAKLYCAPIKGHSYVFWYQQVLKNEFKFLISFQNENVFDETGMPKERFSAKCLPNSPCSLEIQATKLEDSAVYFCASSQPRVGRIDNEQFFGPGTRLTVL.

J is TRBJ2-3 and V is TRBV7-9; 9 bases line up with TRBD2. This CDR3 has 16 residues. CDR1 SEHNR and CDR2 FQNEAQ come from the germline V gene (reference sequence). J lost 5 bases, V lost 5 bases, and 11 bases had no gene match. CDR3 DNA: TGTGCCAGCAGCCAACTAGCGGGCGGAGGTAGAGATACGCAGTATTTT. Encoded protein: CASSQLAGGGRDTQYF.

This clone was seen many times. V is TRBV29-1 and J is TRBJ2-7; the D gene is possibly TRBD2 (7 bases). V gave up 3 bases and J gave up 5 bases, with 20 bases separating them. CDR3 length: 15 amino acids. Germline assignment: CDR1 SQVTM and CDR2 ANQGSEA. The CDR3 nucleotides are TGCAGCGTTGATGGGGGGAGGGACACCTGGGACGAGCAGTACTTC. It is translated as CSVDGGRDTWDEQYF.

The chain joins TRBV11-2 to TRBJ2-2; the match to TRBD2 covers 7 bases. Trimming removed 5 bases from V and 5 bases from J; junction bases left unmatched: 8. Germline-derived CDR1 and CDR2 are SGHAT and FQNNGV. CDR3 length: 15 residues. The CDR3 bases are TGTGCCAGCAGCGGGGGGGACCACGGGACCGGGGAGCTGTTTTTT. The encoded protein is CASSGGDHGTGELFF.

This chain links TRBV11-3 with TRBJ2-2; D unclear. Germline CDR1 and CDR2: SGHNT and YENEEA. The CDR3 consists of 13 residues. V dropped 5 bases and J dropped 1 base, with 5 bases sitting between them. The CDR3 reads CASSLLNTGELFF. The CDR3 coding sequence is TGTGCCAGCAGCCTACTGAACACCGGGGAGCTGTTTTTT.

This sequence joins TRBV7-2 and TRBJ2-7; 13 positions match TRBD2. The CDR3 is made up of 17 amino acids. With V trimmed by 5 bases and J by 2 bases, 9 bases remained unmatched. Germline CDR1 is SGHTA and CDR2 is FQGNSA. DNA for the CDR3: TGTGCCAGCAGCCTCGGACTAGCGGGGGCGTCCCCCTACGAGCAGTACTTC. Protein sequence: CASSLGLAGASPYEQYF.

This sequence joins TRBV6-5 and TRBJ2-6, with D possibly matching TRBD1 (6 bases). The CDR3 has 15 amino acids. V lost 6 bases and J lost 0, with 9 bases in between. Germline V gene sequence: CDR1 MNHEY, CDR2 SVGAGI. CDR3 bases: TGTGCCAGCAGCACAGGGCACTCTGGGGCCAACGTCCTGACTTTC. This translates into CASSTGHSGANVLTF.

This chain connects TRBV4-1 to TRBJ2-1, with D perhaps matching TRBD2 (7 bases). Per the germline V gene, CDR1 is MGHRA and CDR2 is YSYEKL. This CDR3 has 16 residues. V lost 1 base and J 0 bases, leaving 10 bases between the germline ends. CDR3 in DNA: TGCGCCAGCAGCCAAGTCGGGGGGCGCTCCTACAATGAGCAGTTCTTC. Its protein product is CASSQVGGRSYNEQFF.

V is TRBV19 and J is TRBJ2-7; D is perhaps TRBD1 (6 bases). The germline CDR1 and CDR2 sequences are LNHDA and SQIVND (reference sequence). The germline V and J ends were trimmed by 3 bases and 3 bases, with 9 bases remaining between them. This CDR3 has 13 residues. In DNA, the CDR3 is TGTGCCAGTAGTATGGACAGACACTACGAGCAGTACTTC. This codes for CASSMDRHYEQYF.

V and J are TRBV28 and TRBJ1-3; the D is unclear. The germline V and J ends were trimmed by 2 bases and 4 bases, with 6 bases remaining between them. The CDR3 runs to 13 residues. Germline V gene sequence: CDR1 MDHEN, CDR2 SYDVKM. CDR3: CASSLPQGNTIYF. The CDR3 DNA reads TGTGCCAGCAGTTTACCACAGGGAAACACCATATATTTT.

The chain carries TRBV10-3 and TRBJ1-2, with a possible D match to TRBD1 (6 bases). Trimming cost V 2 bases and J 5 bases, with 6 bases left between them. Germline loops: CDR1 ENHRY, CDR2 SYGVKD. The CDR3 has 12 amino acids. The CDR3 nucleotides are TGTGCCATCAGTGAGCAGGGGTATGGCTACACCTTC. This encodes CAISEQGYGYTF.

The chain joins TRBV18 to TRBJ2-1; 7 positions agree with TRBD1. This CDR3 has 15 residues. CDR1 KGHSH and CDR2 LQKENI come from the germline V gene. The V gene end was trimmed by 3 bases and the J gene end by 6 bases; junction bases not matched to a gene: 8. The CDR3 protein is CASSPPSTGTNEQFF. DNA of the CDR3: TGTGCCAGCTCACCGCCATCGACAGGGACCAATGAGCAGTTCTTC. Variable domain in full (rest from reference TRBV18 and TRBJ2-1): NAGVMQNPRHLVRRRGQEARLRCSPMKGHSHVYWYRQLPEEGLKFMVYLQKENIIDESGMPKERFSAEFPKEGPSILRIQQVVRGDSAAYFCASSPPSTGTNEQFFGPGTRLTVL.

Only a few counts were recorded for this clone. The chain recombines TRBV29-1 with TRBJ2-2; TRBD2 is a possible D gene (7 bases). Per germline, CDR1 SQVTM and CDR2 ANQGSEA. Trimming stripped 6 bases from V and 4 bases from J, with 18 bases between. The CDR3 runs 15 residues. Here the CDR3 reads CSVPHREGSTGELFF. Written as DNA, the CDR3 is TGCAGCGTCCCCCACAGGGAGGGTAGCACCGGGGAGCTGTTTTTT.

The chain employs TRBV19 and TRBJ2-7, with no clear D. Germline CDR1 and CDR2: LNHDA and SQIVND (reference sequence). The CDR3 is 15 residues long. V dropped 4 bases and J dropped 0 bases, with 13 bases sitting between them. The CDR3 reads CASSTSSRSSYEQYF. The CDR3, as DNA: TGTGCCAGTAGTACGTCGTCCCGGAGCTCCTACGAGCAGTACTTC.

The genes are TRBV4-1 and TRBJ2-7, with D maybe TRBD2 (6 bases). The CDR3 is 14 residues long. V lost 1 base and J 4 bases, leaving 11 bases between the germline ends. Germline V gene lookup returns CDR1 MGHRA and CDR2 YSYEKL. The CDR3 sequence is CASSQGEALYEQYF. The DNA for the CDR3 is TGCGCCAGCAGCCAAGGGGAGGCCTTATACGAGCAGTACTTC.

The chain employs TRBV10-3 and TRBJ2-2; D is unresolved. Germline CDR1 reads ENHRY; CDR2 reads SYGVKD. Trimming stripped 4 bases from V and 7 bases from J, with 13 bases between. The CDR3 extends over 14 amino acids. The CDR3 sequence is CAISVTADGGELFF. CDR3 nucleotide sequence: TGTGCCATCAGTGTTACAGCCGACGGCGGGGAGCTGTTTTTT.

The chain has TRBV7-8 and TRBJ2-2; D is perhaps TRBD2 (5 bases). The V and J ends lost 8 bases and 2 bases respectively, with 15 bases between them. The CDR3 totals 15 residues. CDR1 and CDR2 (germline): SGHVS, FQNEAQ. The CDR3: CASRLLVGNTGELFF. Written as DNA, the CDR3 is TGTGCCAGCCGTCTACTAGTGGGAAACACCGGGGAGCTGTTTTTT.

The chain couples TRBV5-4 to TRBJ1-5, with 10 bases aligning to TRBD1. Germline assignment: CDR1 SGHNT and CDR2 YYREEE (reference sequence). This CDR3 is 12 amino acids long. J was trimmed by 11 bases and V by 2 bases; bases with no gene match: 1. In DNA form, the CDR3 reads TGTGCCAGCAGCTTCGGGACAGGGGCCCAGCATTTT. This codes for CASSFGTGAQHF.

V and J are TRBV6-1 and TRBJ1-1, with unresolved D. Trimming shortened V by 2 bases and J by 5 bases, and 15 bases separated the two germline ends. Germline CDR1 is MNHNS and CDR2 is SASEGT. The CDR3 runs 15 residues. CDR3 sequence reads: CASSERQPLRTEAFF. CDR3 nucleotide sequence: TGTGCCAGCAGTGAAAGACAACCTCTCCGGACTGAAGCTTTCTTT.

The chain links TRBV5-5 to TRBJ2-1; D call uncertain. The CDR3 extends over 14 amino acids. V lost 2 bases, J lost 5 bases, and 11 bases lay in between. CDR1 is SGHKS, CDR2 YYEKEE, per germline (reference sequence). The CDR3 sequence is CASSFVGSDNEQFF. DNA for the CDR3: TGTGCCAGCAGCTTCGTGGGCAGTGACAATGAGCAGTTCTTC.

The gene calls are TRBV20-1 and TRBJ1-4; weak D call: TRBD1 (5 bases). The CDR3 covers 15 residues. V was trimmed by 3 bases and J by 5 bases, leaving 16 bases between them. Germline loops: CDR1 DFQATT, CDR2 SNEGSKA (reference sequence). CDR3 nucleotide sequence: TGCAGTGCTAGTTCGGGTGGCCCAGGGAATGAAAAACTGTTTTTT. Translating gives CSASSGGPGNEKLFF.

This chain joins TRBV7-2 and TRBJ1-4, with D uncertain. The CDR3 extends over 12 amino acids. The V and J ends lost 2 bases and 5 bases respectively, with 3 bases between them. CDR1 and CDR2 from the germline V gene are SGHTA and FQGNSA. The CDR3 sequence is CASSLPNEKLFF. CDR3 bases: TGTGCCAGCAGCTTACCGAATGAAAAACTGTTTTTT.

The J gene is TRBJ2-4, the V gene TRBV6-5; the D is unclear. The V end was cut by 7 bases, the J end by 0 bases, with 4 bases between. Germline CDR1 is MNHEY and CDR2 is SVGAGI. CDR3 length: 12 residues. CDR3 DNA: TGTGCCAGCAAGCTAGCCAAAAACATTCAGTACTTC. Protein: CASKLAKNIQYF.

This clone was observed a single time. The rearrangement joins TRBV6-2 or TRBV6-3 to TRBJ2-7, with 7 nucleotides matching TRBD1. Germline CDR1 MNHEY, CDR2 SVGEGT. V lost 4 bases and J lost 0; bases outside the gene matches: 3. This CDR3 comprises 14 residues. The CDR3 protein is CASSWGTVSYEQYF. The CDR3 nucleotides read TGTGCCAGCAGTTGGGGGACAGTCTCCTACGAGCAGTACTTC.

V and J are TRBV19 and TRBJ2-1, with 8 bases matching TRBD2. The CDR3 is made up of 17 amino acids. Germline loops: CDR1 LNHDA, CDR2 SQIVND (reference sequence). V was clipped by 5 bases and J by 2 bases; unmatched bases: 11. DNA of the CDR3: TGTGCCAGTAGTCCCCCTAACGGGGGGGCCCCCTACAATGAGCAGTTCTTC. Protein: CASSPPNGGAPYNEQFF.

The V gene is TRBV5-5, the J gene TRBJ1-1; perhaps TRBD1 as D (6 bases). Germline V lookup: CDR1 SGHKS, CDR2 YYEKEE (reference sequence). Trimming left V 0 bases short and J 6 bases short, with 12 bases between. The CDR3 has 14 amino acids. This CDR3 reads CASSLEGRGAEAFF. DNA of the CDR3: TGTGCCAGCAGCTTGGAGGGCAGGGGCGCTGAAGCTTTCTTT. Full variable domain (remainder filled in from reference TRBV5-5 and TRBJ1-1): DAGVTQSPTHLIKTRGQQVTLRCSPISGHKSVSWYQQVLGQGPQFIFQYYEKEERGRGNFPDRFSARQFPNYSSELNVNALLLGDSALYLCASSLEGRGAEAFFGQGTRLTVV.

The chain uses TRBV19 and TRBJ2-3; 9 bases map to TRBD1. Germline CDR1 and CDR2: LNHDA and SQIVND (reference sequence). CDR3 length: 16 amino acids. J gave up 5 bases and V 4 bases, and 10 bases lay outside the gene matches. The CDR3: CASSTQQGAWIDTQYF. The CDR3 DNA is TGTGCCAGTAGTACCCAACAGGGGGCATGGATAGATACGCAGTATTTT.

The chain carries TRBV20-1 and TRBJ1-1; D is undetermined. The germline V gene encodes CDR1 DFQATT and CDR2 SNEGSKA (reference sequence). CDR3 length: 11 residues. V was trimmed by 6 bases and J by 7 bases, leaving 12 bases between them. The CDR3 DNA reads as TGCAGTGCCAAAAGGGAGTTTGAAGCTTTCTTT. Protein product: CSAKREFEAFF.

There are a few counts of this clone. The V gene is TRBV4-3, the J gene TRBJ2-2; 9 nucleotides align to TRBD2. V dropped 0 bases and J dropped 7; count of bases not matched to a gene: 3. The germline V gene has CDR1 LGHNA and CDR2 YSLEER. The CDR3 runs 15 residues. The CDR3 region is CASSQEPSGIGELFF. The CDR3, as DNA: TGCGCCAGCAGCCAAGAACCTAGCGGGATCGGGGAGCTGTTTTTT.

The chain is built from TRBV11-3 and TRBJ2-3; D perhaps matches TRBD1 (5 bases). Trimming cost V 5 bases and J 1 base, with 10 bases left between them. Per germline, CDR1 SGHNT and CDR2 YENEEA. The CDR3 is 14 residues long. The CDR3 reads CASSLLRGTDTQYF. In DNA, the CDR3 is TGTGCCAGCAGCCTACTCAGGGGCACAGATACGCAGTATTTT.